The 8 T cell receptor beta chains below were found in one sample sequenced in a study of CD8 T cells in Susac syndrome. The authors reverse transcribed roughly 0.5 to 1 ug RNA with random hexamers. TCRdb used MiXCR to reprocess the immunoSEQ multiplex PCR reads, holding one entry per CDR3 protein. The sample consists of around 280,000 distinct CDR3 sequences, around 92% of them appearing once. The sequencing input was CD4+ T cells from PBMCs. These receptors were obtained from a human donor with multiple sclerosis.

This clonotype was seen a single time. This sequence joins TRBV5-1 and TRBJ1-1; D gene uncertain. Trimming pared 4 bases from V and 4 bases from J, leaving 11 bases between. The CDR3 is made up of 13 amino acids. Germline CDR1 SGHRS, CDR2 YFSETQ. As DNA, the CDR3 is TGCGCCAGCAGCCGGGGTTGGGGCACTGAAGCTTTCTTT. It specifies CASSRGWGTEAFF.

CDR3 sequence: CASSRLTSGGYNEQFF. The CDR3 nucleotides are TGTGCCAGCAGCCGCTTAACTAGCGGGGGTTACAATGAGCAGTTCTTC. The chain couples TRBV6-1 to TRBJ2-1; 11 bases are shared with TRBD2. Germline CDR1 reads MNHNS; CDR2 reads SASEGT. The V gene end was trimmed by 6 bases and the J gene end by 4 bases; junction bases not matched to a gene: 8. This CDR3 region has 16 residues.

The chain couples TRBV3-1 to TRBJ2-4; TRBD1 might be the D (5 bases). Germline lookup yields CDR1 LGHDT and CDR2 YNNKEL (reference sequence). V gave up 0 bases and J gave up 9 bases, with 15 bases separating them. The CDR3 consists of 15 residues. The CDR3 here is CASSQEVGVESIQYF. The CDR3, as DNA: TGTGCCAGCAGCCAAGAGGTAGGGGTCGAGAGCATTCAGTACTTC. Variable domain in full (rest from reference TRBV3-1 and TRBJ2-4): DTAVSQTPKYLVTQMGNDKSIKCEQNLGHDTMYWYKQDSKKFLKIMFSYNNKELIINETVPNRFSPKSPDKAHLNLHINSLELGDSAVYFCASSQEVGVESIQYFGAGTRLSVL.

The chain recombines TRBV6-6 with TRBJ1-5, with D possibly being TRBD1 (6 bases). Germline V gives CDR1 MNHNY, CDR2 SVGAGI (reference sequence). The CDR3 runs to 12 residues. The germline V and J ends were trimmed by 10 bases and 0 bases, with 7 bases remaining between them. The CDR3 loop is CAIRGSNQPQHF. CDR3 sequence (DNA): TGTGCCATCAGGGGTAGCAATCAGCCCCAGCATTTT.

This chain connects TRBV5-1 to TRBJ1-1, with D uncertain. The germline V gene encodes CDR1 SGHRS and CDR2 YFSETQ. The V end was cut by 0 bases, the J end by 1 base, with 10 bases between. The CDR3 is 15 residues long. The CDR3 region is CASSLDSSTNTEAFF. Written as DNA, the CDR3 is TGCGCCAGCAGCTTGGATAGTAGCACGAACACTGAAGCTTTCTTT.

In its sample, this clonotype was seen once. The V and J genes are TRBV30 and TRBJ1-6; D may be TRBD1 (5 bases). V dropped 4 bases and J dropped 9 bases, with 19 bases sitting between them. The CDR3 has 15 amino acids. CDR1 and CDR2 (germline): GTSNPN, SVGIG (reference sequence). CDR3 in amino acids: CAWTSQGLGISPLHF. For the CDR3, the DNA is TGTGCCTGGACAAGCCAGGGACTTGGGATTTCACCCCTCCACTTT.

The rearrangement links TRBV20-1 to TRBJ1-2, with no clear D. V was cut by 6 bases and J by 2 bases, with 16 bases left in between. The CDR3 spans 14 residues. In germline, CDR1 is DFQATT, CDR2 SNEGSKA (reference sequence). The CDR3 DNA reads TGCAGTGCCCTGGATGCGGGTCGAAACTATGGCTACACCTTC. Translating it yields CSALDAGRNYGYTF.

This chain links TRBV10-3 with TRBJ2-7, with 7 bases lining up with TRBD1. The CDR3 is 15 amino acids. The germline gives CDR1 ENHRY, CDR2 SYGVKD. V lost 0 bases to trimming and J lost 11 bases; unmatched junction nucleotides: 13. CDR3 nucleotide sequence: TGTGCCATCAGTGAGTCGGGACAGCCCTCGGGCGCGGAGTACTTC. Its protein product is CAISESGQPSGAEYF.